This T cell receptor (beta chain) is from a study of graft-versus-host responses after intestinal transplantation. Background on the study: Recipients were all induced with anti-thymocyte globulin, then given tacrolimus and steroids for about three years.

With respect to this clone: Antigen: not known. Other DNA variants within this sample encode the same CDR3.

This CDR3 has 12 amino acids. V gave up 1 base and J gave up 4 bases, with 2 bases separating them. Germline V gene lookup returns CDR1 LNHDA and CDR2 SQIVND (reference sequence). The table came from immunoSEQ multiplex PCR; TCRdb's copy has only in-frame clones and leaves some out. The sample records more than 100,000 clones, roughly 93% being singletons. Findings of the study overall: GvH clones surfaced in recipient marrow, some emerging earlier in ileum or blood. There was an association between peak levels of circulating GvH clones and early post-transplant HvG declines. Allografts of patients with graft-donor T cell macrochimerism showed high graft-versus-host to host-versus-graft clone ratios.

The sample in question was unstimulated CD8+ T cells sorted from spleen or lymph node cells, obtained before intestinal transplant. This rearrangement joins TRBV19 to TRBJ2-1, with D unresolved. The clonotype was recovered from a human donor who received an intestinal transplant. The CDR3 loop reads CASSIGYNEQFF. The CDR3 bases are TGTGCCAGTAGTATAGGATACAATGAGCAGTTCTTC.